One TCR beta chain is described in this entry. The naive gate required viable CD3+CD4+ or CD3+CD8+ cells with CCR7+CD45RA+CD45RO-CD95-CD27+CD28+ phenotype. This record comes from a study of T cells after posttransplantation cyclophosphamide. Sequenced by immunoSEQ multiplex PCR; TCRdb stores in-frame clones only, minus some. Of about 20,000 clones in the sample, nearly 99% are singletons; the top ten hold 0.16%. Germline V lookup: CDR1 SGHTA, CDR2 FQGTGA. The ends lost 1 base at V and 4 bases at J; junction bases unmatched: 1. The CDR3 extends over 14 amino acids. The sequence was collected from a man aged 35 to 55 in good health, CMV-negative, and a related stem cell transplant donor. The V call is TRBV7-3, the J call TRBJ2-5, with 9 bases matching TRBD2. Sample: naive CD4+ T cells sorted from PBMCs. The CDR3 DNA follows: TGTGCCAGCAGCTTAAGCGGGAGGGTAGAGACCCAGTACTTC. Translation gives CASSLSGRVETQYF.